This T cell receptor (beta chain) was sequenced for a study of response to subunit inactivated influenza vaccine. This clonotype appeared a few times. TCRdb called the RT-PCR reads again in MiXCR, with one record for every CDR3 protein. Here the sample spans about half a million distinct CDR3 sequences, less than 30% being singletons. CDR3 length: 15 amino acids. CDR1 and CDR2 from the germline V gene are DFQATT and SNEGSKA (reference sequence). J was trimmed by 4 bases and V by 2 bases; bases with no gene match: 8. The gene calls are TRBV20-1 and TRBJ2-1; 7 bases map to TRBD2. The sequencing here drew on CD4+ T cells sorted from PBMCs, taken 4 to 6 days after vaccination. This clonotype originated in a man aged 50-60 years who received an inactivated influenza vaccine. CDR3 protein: CSARSGSGVYNEQFF. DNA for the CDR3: TGCAGTGCTAGATCCGGGAGCGGGGTTTACAATGAGCAGTTCTTC.